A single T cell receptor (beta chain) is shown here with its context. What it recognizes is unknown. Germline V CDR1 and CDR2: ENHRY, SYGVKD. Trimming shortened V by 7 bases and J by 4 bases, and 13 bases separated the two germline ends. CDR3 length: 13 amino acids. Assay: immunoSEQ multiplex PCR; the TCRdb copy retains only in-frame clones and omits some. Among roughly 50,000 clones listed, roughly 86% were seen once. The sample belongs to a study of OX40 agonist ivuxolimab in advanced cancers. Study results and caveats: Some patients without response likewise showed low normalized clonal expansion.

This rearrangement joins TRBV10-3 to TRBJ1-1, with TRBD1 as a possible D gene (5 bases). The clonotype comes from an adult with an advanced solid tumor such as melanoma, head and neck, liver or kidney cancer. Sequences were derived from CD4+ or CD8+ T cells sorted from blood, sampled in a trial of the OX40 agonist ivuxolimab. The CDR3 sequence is CAIMRGFGTEAFF. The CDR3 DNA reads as TGTGCCATCATGAGGGGTTTTGGCACTGAAGCTTTCTTT.